This entry is about one T cell receptor beta chain. Its antigen is undetermined. This entry is derived from a study of T-cell memory formation after mild COVID-19. Study-wide results and limits: Researchers could not confirm that second-wave clones peaking on day 37 targeted SARS-CoV-2.

V trimming: 3 bases; J trimming: 4 bases; junction bases outside the gene matches: 5. Germline V gene sequence: CDR1 DFQATT, CDR2 SNEGSKA (reference sequence). This CDR3 spans 14 amino acids. TCRdb independently ran MiXCR on the 5' RACE reads; one entry per CDR3 protein. The repertoire holds about 290,000 distinct CDR3 sequences, more than 15% seen once, with more than 20% in the top ten. The TCR comes from a young man who had mild COVID-19 (a few samples of this study predate the infection). Cell type and time point are not known. Sequenced: PBMCs or a T cell subset sorted from them (not recorded which). The rearrangement uses TRBV20-1 and TRBJ1-3, with 8 bases that match TRBD1. CDR3 nucleotides: TGCAGTGCTAGGGCAGGGGGCGCGGGAAACACCATATATTTT. This translates into CSARAGGAGNTIYF.